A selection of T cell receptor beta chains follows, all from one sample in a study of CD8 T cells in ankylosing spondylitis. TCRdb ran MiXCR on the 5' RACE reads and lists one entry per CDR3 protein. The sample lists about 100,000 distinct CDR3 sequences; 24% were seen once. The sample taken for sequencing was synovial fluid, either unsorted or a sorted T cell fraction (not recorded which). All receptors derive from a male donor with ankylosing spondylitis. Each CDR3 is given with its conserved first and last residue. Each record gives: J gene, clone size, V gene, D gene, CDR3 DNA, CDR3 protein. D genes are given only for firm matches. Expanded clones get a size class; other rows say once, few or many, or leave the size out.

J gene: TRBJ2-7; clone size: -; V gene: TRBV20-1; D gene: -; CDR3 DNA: TGCAGTGCTATGGACTACGAGCAGTACTTC; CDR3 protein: CSAMDYEQYF
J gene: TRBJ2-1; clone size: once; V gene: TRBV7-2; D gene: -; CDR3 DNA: TGTGCCAGCAGTTTGGAATTCCGAGACACAAGGGGTGGGTTCTTC; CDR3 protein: CASSLEFRDTRGGFF
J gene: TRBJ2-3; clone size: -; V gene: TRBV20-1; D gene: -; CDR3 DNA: TGCAGTGCCTTTGGGTTAGGGGATACGCAGTATTTT; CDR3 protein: CSAFGLGDTQYF
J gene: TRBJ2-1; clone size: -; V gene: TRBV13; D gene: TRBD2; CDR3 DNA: TGTGCCAGCAGCTTAGAACTAGCGGGAGGGGATGAGCAGTTCTTC; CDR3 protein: CASSLELAGGDEQFF
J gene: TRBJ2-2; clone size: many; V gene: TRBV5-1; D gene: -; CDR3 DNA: TGCGCCAGCAGCTTGGCCACGGGCGGGGAGCTGTTTTTT; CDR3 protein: CASSLATGGELFF
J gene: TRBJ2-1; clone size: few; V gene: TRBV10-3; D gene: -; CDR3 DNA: TGTGCCATCAGTGAGTCGAACTCAAACAATGAGCAGTTCTTC; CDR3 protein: CAISESNSNNEQFF
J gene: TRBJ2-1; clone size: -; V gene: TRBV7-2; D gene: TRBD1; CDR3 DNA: TGTGCCAGCAGGCTTAATACAGGGGTAGAATACAATGAGCAGTTCTTC; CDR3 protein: CASRLNTGVEYNEQFF
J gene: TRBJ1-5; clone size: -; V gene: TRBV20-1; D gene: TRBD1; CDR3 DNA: TGCAGTGCTAGACCCCCTGGGGACAGGCATCAGCCCCAGCATTTT; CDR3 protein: CSARPPGDRHQPQHF
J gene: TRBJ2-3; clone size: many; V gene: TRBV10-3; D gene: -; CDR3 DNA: TGTGCCATCAGTGAGTACGTGAAGGGAATTACGCAGTATTTT; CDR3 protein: CAISEYVKGITQYF
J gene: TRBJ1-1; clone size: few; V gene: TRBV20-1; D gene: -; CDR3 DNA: TGCAGTGCTAGAGGGGGGGCAGGTGTGAATGCGGCTTTCTTT; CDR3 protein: CSARGGAGVNAAFF
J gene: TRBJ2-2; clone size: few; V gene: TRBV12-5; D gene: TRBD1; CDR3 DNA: TGTGCTAGTGGTCCAGGACAGGGGGCAACCGGGGAGCTGTTTTTT; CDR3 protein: CASGPGQGATGELFF
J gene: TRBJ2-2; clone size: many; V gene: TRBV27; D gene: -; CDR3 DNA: TGTGCCAGCAGTTTAAATCGGGCGGCCGGGGAGCTGTTTTTT; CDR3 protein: CASSLNRAAGELFF
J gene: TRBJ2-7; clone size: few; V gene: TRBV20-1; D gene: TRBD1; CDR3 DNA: TGCAGTGCTGGGGGACAGAATACCTACGAGCAGTACTTC; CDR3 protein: CSAGGQNTYEQYF
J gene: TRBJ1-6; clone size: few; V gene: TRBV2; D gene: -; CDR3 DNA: TGTGCCAGCAGCAGGGATTCACCCCTCCACTTT; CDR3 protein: CASSRDSPLHF
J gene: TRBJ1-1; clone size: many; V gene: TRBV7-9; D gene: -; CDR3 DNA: TGTGCCAGCAGTCCGCGGAATGCAGGGGACGAAGCTTTCTTT; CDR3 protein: CASSPRNAGDEAFF
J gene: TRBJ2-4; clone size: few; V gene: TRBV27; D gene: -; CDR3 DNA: TGTGCCAGCAGTCCCATTGTAGGGGACTCGGCCAAAAACATTCAGTACTTC; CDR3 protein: CASSPIVGDSAKNIQYF